This TCR beta chain was identified in a study of blood T cell repertoires in COVID-19. In the study overall: Samples came from the United States, Italy and Spain, spanning acute and convalescent COVID-19. From T cells, B-cell-depleted T cells, or PBMCs came the material, which was cDNA or gDNA.

Authors' analysis steps: By means of reference gene primer amplification, nucleated cell counts were estimated. Measured with immunoSEQ multiplex PCR; TCRdb has only the in-frame clones, and not every one. V and J calls and clone size are copied from that table; D and trimming were computed from the DNA. The top ten hold around 7% of the sample, which has some 200,000 clones, about 88% seen once. V lost 2 bases, J lost 7 bases, and 12 bases lay in between. The V gene's germline CDR1 is SEHNR and CDR2 FQNEAQ (reference sequence). This CDR3 comprises 15 residues. This TCR derives from a woman older than 75 in a cohort sampled during active or convalescent COVID-19. This chain connects TRBV7-9 to TRBJ1-6; D might be TRBD1 (5 bases). Sequenced sample: peripheral blood. The DNA for the CDR3 is TGTGCCAGCAGCTTAACTGGCAGGGAAAATTCACCCCTCCACTTT. Amino acids: CASSLTGRENSPLHF.